These 25 T cell receptor beta chains were sequenced from one sample in a study of early T cells in non-severe SARS-CoV-2 infection (dated by TCRdb to the early 2020s). Receptor amplification or capture employed 5' RACE. TCRdb lists the instrument as NextSeq 500. TCRdb took the public reads, trimmed them with fastp at Q25, ran MiXCR for clone calling and kept in-frame beta chains. Merged by CDR3 protein, the rows form single entries marked with the most common genes and DNA. This sample holds 55,000 to 80,000 distinct CDR3 sequences; 10% to 15% were observed only once. 5% to 6.5% of the sample comes from the top ten. Sequenced input: whole blood. These receptors all stem from an adult who was a healthcare worker with PCR-confirmed SARS-CoV-2 infection or an uninfected control (not recorded which).

In its sample, this clonotype was seen a few times. The chain has TRBV20-1 and TRBJ2-3, with D possibly being TRBD2 (7 bases). From germline, CDR1 is DFQATT and CDR2 SNEGSKA (reference sequence). V shed 0 bases and J shed 1 base, with 14 bases lying between them. This CDR3 has 16 amino acids. The CDR3 DNA is TGCAGTGCTAGAGATCCGGGGGGCCCACGCACAGATACGCAGTATTTT. Encoded protein: CSARDPGGPRTDTQYF.

This clonotype was found many times. The rearrangement joins TRBV11-2 to TRBJ1-1; tentatively, D is TRBD1 (6 bases). V was pared by 5 bases and J by 7 bases, with 17 bases between. Looked up from germline, CDR1 is SGHAT and CDR2 is FQNNGV. CDR3 length: 14 amino acids. CDR3 residues: CASSRTGPTNEAFF. CDR3 DNA sequence: TGTGCCAGCAGCAGAACAGGGCCGACGAATGAAGCTTTCTTT.

This chain connects TRBV20-1 to TRBJ2-1; 13 nucleotides agree with TRBD2. J lost 6 bases, V lost 4 bases, and 9 bases had no gene match. Per the germline V gene, CDR1 is DFQATT and CDR2 is SNEGSKA (reference sequence). This CDR3 contains 16 residues. The CDR3 bases are TGCAGTGCTAACTATTGGACTAGCGGGAGAAGCAATGAGCAGTTCTTC. This sequence encodes CSANYWTSGRSNEQFF.

Ten or more counts support this clonotype. One junction end disagrees with the germline gene, perhaps due to a read error. CDR3 in DNA: TGCAGCATTGAACAGGGACTGAACACTGAAGCTTTCTTT. Its protein product is CSIEQGLNTEAFF. The chain uses TRBV29-1 and TRBJ1-1, with a weak D call TRBD1 (6 bases). There are 13 residues in the CDR3. CDR1 and CDR2 (germline): SQVTM, ANQGSEA.

This clonotype was seen ten or more times. V gene TRBV7-9 combines with J gene TRBJ2-3, with D unresolved. The V end lost 0 bases, the J end lost 0 bases, and 13 bases lay between the germline ends. The CDR3 has 17 amino acids. Per the germline V gene, CDR1 is SEHNR and CDR2 is FQNEAQ (reference sequence). For the CDR3, the DNA is TGTGCCAGCAGCTTAGCCTCGTGGCAGGCTAGCACAGATACGCAGTATTTT. Protein product: CASSLASWQASTDTQYF.

This chain connects TRBV7-6 to TRBJ2-7; 10 bases fit TRBD1. The CDR3 totals 17 residues. The ends lost 5 bases at V and 2 bases at J; junction bases unmatched: 12. Germline assignment: CDR1 SGHVS and CDR2 FNYEAQ. Here the CDR3 DNA reads TGTGCCAGCAGCCCACACCACTCGGGACAGGGGACCTACGAGCAGTACTTC. Amino acid sequence: CASSPHHSGQGTYEQYF.

The table lists this clonotype with a few counts. V gene TRBV29-1 combines with J gene TRBJ2-5; 8 nucleotides match TRBD2. Germline trimming cut 4 bases from V and 5 bases from J; bases unmatched to any gene: 15. CDR1 and CDR2 from the germline V gene are SQVTM and ANQGSEA. The CDR3 sequence is 16 residues long. The CDR3 reads CSVGGVAGGPVETQYF. CDR3 coding DNA: TGCAGCGTTGGGGGAGTGGCGGGAGGACCCGTCGAGACCCAGTACTTC.

In its sample, this clonotype was seen many times. V gene TRBV7-2 combines with J gene TRBJ1-4; unclear D gene. V was trimmed by 5 bases and J by 12 bases, leaving 22 bases between them. The CDR3 covers 15 residues. The germline V gene encodes CDR1 SGHTA and CDR2 FQGNSA. The CDR3 coding sequence is TGTGCCAGCAGCCCCTCCTCTGAAGGCTGGGAGGAACTGTTTTTT. The encoded protein is CASSPSSEGWEELFF.

This clonotype has at least ten counts. The chain combines TRBV12-5 with TRBJ2-1, with 9 bases aligning to TRBD2. The germline V gene encodes CDR1 LGHNT and CDR2 FRNRAP. The length of the CDR3 is 13 residues. V shed 6 bases and J 6 bases; nucleotides not matched to a gene: 3. The CDR3 loop is CASGASGVNEQFF. In nucleotides, the CDR3 is TGTGCTAGTGGCGCTAGCGGGGTCAATGAGCAGTTCTTC. The whole variable domain, filled in from reference TRBV12-5 and TRBJ2-1, reads DARVTQTPRHKVTEMGQEVTMRCQPILGHNTVFWYRQTMMQGLELLAYFRNRAPLDDSGMPKDRFSAEMPDATLATLKIQPSEPRDSAVYFCASGASGVNEQFFGPGTRLTVL.

The chain combines TRBV5-4 with TRBJ2-4, with 8 bases that match TRBD1. Germline CDR1 and CDR2: SGHNT and YYREEE (reference sequence). CDR3 length equals 15 residues. The V segment lost 0 bases and the J segment 6 bases; nucleotides outside the gene matches: 5. CDR3 coding DNA: TGTGCCAGCAGCTTGGCCCAGGGGGCTGGAAACATTCAGTACTTC. This sequence encodes CASSLAQGAGNIQYF.

This chain connects TRBV20-1 to TRBJ2-7, with D possibly TRBD2 on 7 matching bases. Germline V gene sequence: CDR1 DFQATT, CDR2 SNEGSKA (reference sequence). This CDR3 is built from 14 residues. Trimming shortened V by 1 base and J by 0 bases, and 10 bases separated the two germline ends. CDR3 sequence (DNA): TGCAGTGCTAGAGTGGGAGGGGGCTCCTACGAGCAGTACTTC. It codes for CSARVGGGSYEQYF.

This clonotype was seen at least ten times. J is TRBJ1-2 and V is TRBV19, with 7 bases lining up with TRBD1. CDR3 length: 14 amino acids. Germline values: CDR1 LNHDA, CDR2 SQIVND (reference sequence). The J segment lost 4 bases and the V segment lost 5 bases, leaving 7 bases of the junction unmatched. CDR3 sequence: CASSGTVFSYGYTF. The CDR3 region has the DNA TGTGCCAGTAGTGGGACAGTATTTTCCTATGGCTACACCTTC.

This rearrangement joins TRBV20-1 to TRBJ2-1; 9 bases are shared with TRBD2. Germline values: CDR1 DFQATT, CDR2 SNEGSKA (reference sequence). The CDR3 is made up of 14 amino acids. The J segment lost 9 bases and the V segment lost 3 bases, leaving 9 bases of the junction unmatched. The CDR3 loop is CSASALGTSTEQFF. For the CDR3, the DNA is TGCAGTGCTAGCGCCCTAGGGACTAGCACTGAGCAGTTCTTC.

This clonotype was seen more than once but under ten times. The chain uses TRBV5-1 and TRBJ1-4, with D unclear. CDR1 is SGHRS and CDR2 is YFSETQ in the germline V gene. V dropped 4 bases and J dropped 0 bases, with 4 bases sitting between them. The CDR3 covers 13 residues. The CDR3 sequence is CASSQATNEKLFF. For the CDR3, the DNA is TGCGCCAGCAGCCAGGCAACTAATGAAAAACTGTTTTTT.

The chain carries TRBV6-5 and TRBJ1-4; D remains ambiguous. The CDR3 length is 17 residues. The V gene lost 0 bases and the J gene lost 5 bases, with 16 bases spanning the gap. CDR1 is MNHEY and CDR2 is SVGAGI in the germline V gene. DNA for the CDR3: TGTGCCAGCAGTTACTCGAGGAGGTCTCTCGTAAATGAAAAACTGTTTTTT. The encoded protein is CASSYSRRSLVNEKLFF.

V is TRBV9 and J is TRBJ2-7; 10 bases are a match to TRBD1. There are 16 residues in the CDR3. Germline CDR1 reads SGDLS; CDR2 reads YYNGEE. Germline trimming cut 3 bases from V and 6 bases from J; bases unmatched to any gene: 12. The CDR3 region is CASSEGPGQGIAEQYF. The CDR3 DNA reads as TGTGCCAGCAGCGAGGGACCGGGACAGGGGATCGCCGAGCAGTACTTC.

The chain links TRBV9 to TRBJ2-3, with a possible D match to TRBD2 (5 bases). The CDR3 consists of 13 residues. Trimming cost V 8 bases and J 2 bases, with 12 bases left between them. The V gene's germline CDR1 is SGDLS and CDR2 YYNGEE. The CDR3 DNA reads as TGTGCCAGTGCGGGTTTAAACACAGATACGCAGTATTTT. Protein sequence: CASAGLNTDTQYF.

The chain couples TRBV7-9 to TRBJ2-3; perhaps TRBD2 as D (7 bases). This CDR3 is 15 amino acids long. CDR1 and CDR2 (germline): SEHNR, FQNEAQ (reference sequence). The germline V and J ends were trimmed by 5 bases and 1 base, with 13 bases remaining between them. This chain's CDR3 is CASSPMGGRTDTQYF. CDR3 bases: TGTGCCAGCAGCCCGATGGGGGGGCGCACAGATACGCAGTATTTT.

This clonotype was counted ten times or more. The chain couples TRBV2 to TRBJ2-7; 7 nucleotides match TRBD1. The CDR3 totals 14 residues. CDR1 and CDR2 (germline): SNHLY, FYNNEI. The V segment lost 2 bases and the J segment 4 bases; nucleotides outside the gene matches: 5. The CDR3, as DNA: TGTGCCAGCAGTGAACAGGGGGAGTCGTACGAGCAGTACTTC. It yields the protein CASSEQGESYEQYF.

This chain joins TRBV9 and TRBJ2-5; D is perhaps TRBD2 (6 bases). With 2 bases removed from V and 5 bases from J, the gap between germline ends came to 16 bases. CDR1 SGDLS and CDR2 YYNGEE come from the germline V gene. There are 15 residues in the CDR3. CDR3 sequence: CASSVTSNLGETQYF. Written as DNA, the CDR3 is TGTGCCAGCAGCGTCACTAGCAACTTAGGGGAGACCCAGTACTTC.

This clonotype was detected many times. The gene calls are TRBV12-5 and TRBJ1-2; 7 bases map to TRBD1. The V segment lost 5 bases and the J segment 4 bases; nucleotides outside the gene matches: 7. The CDR3 runs to 14 residues. Germline values: CDR1 LGHNT, CDR2 FRNRAP. CDR3 loop: CASGEVGQVYGYTF. CDR3 sequence (DNA): TGTGCTAGTGGTGAGGTCGGACAGGTCTATGGCTACACCTTC.

This clonotype was counted between two and nine times. The rearrangement joins TRBV7-9 to TRBJ1-1; D gene ambiguous. The CDR3 has 12 amino acids. The germline V gene encodes CDR1 SEHNR and CDR2 FQNEAQ (reference sequence). V lost 4 bases and J lost 6, with 9 bases in between. The CDR3: CASSSVWAEAFF. DNA of the CDR3: TGTGCCAGCAGCTCAGTGTGGGCTGAAGCTTTCTTT.

There are a few counts of this clonotype. The chain uses TRBV6-5 and TRBJ2-7, with D perhaps assigned TRBD1 or TRBD2 (6 bases each). The V gene lost 3 bases and the J gene lost 0 bases, with 12 bases spanning the gap. The germline gives CDR1 MNHEY, CDR2 SVGAGI. This CDR3 is 15 amino acids long. CDR3 amino acids: CASSYFGGPSYEQYF. DNA of the CDR3: TGTGCCAGCAGTTATTTCGGGGGCCCCTCCTACGAGCAGTACTTC.

Many counts were recorded for this clonotype. The V call is TRBV7-2, the J call TRBJ2-1; the match to TRBD2 covers 10 bases. The germline CDR1 and CDR2 sequences are SGHTA and FQGNSA. The CDR3 has 17 amino acids. V was clipped by 5 bases and J by 7 bases; unmatched bases: 14. The CDR3 DNA reads as TGTGCCAGCAGCCCCCGGATCAGAGCGGGAGGGCAGAATGAGCAGTTCTTC. It translates to CASSPRIRAGGQNEQFF. The entire variable domain, with the rest obtained from reference TRBV7-2 and TRBJ2-1, is as follows: GAGVSQSPSNKVTEKGKDVELRCDPISGHTALYWYRQSLGQGLEFLIYFQGNSAPDKSGLPSDRFSAERTGGSVSTLTIQRTQQEDSAVYLCASSPRIRAGGQNEQFFGPGTRLTVL.

This clonotype was observed many times. The V gene is TRBV4-2, the J gene TRBJ2-3; D remains unclear. The CDR3 consists of 15 residues. Germline-derived CDR1 and CDR2 are LGHNA and YNFKEQ. The ends were cut back, 0 bases at V and 0 bases at J, with 7 bases in the middle. The CDR3 DNA reads TGTGCCAGCAGCCAAGAAACGACTAGCACAGATACGCAGTATTTT. Translated, it gives CASSQETTSTDTQYF.